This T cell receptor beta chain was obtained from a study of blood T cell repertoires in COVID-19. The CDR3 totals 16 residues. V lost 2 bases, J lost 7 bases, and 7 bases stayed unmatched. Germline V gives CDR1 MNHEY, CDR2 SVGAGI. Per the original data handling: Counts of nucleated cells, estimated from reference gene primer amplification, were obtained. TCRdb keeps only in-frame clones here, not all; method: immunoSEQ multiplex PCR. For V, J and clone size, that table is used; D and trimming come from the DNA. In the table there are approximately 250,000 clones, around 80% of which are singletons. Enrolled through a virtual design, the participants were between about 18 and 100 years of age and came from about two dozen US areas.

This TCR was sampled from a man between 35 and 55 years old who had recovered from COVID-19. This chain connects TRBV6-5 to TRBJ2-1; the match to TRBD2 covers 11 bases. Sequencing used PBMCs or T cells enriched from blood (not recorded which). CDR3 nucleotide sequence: TGTGCCAGCAGTTACGCTAGCGGGAGGTCCCCTAATGAGCAGTTCTTC. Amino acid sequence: CASSYASGRSPNEQFF.